These 5 T cell receptor beta chains share one sample of origin, sequenced in a study of cytomegalovirus exposure and HLA in healthy donors. Vbeta (60) and Jbeta (13) primers were used in the PCR. Repertoires were generated with immunoSEQ multiplex PCR, while TCRdb's copy carries only in-frame clones and drops some. The sample records approximately 94,000 clones, approximately 80% being singletons. The specimen was PBMCs. These receptors came from a man aged 25 to 40 in good health and CMV-seropositive.

The gene calls are TRBV14 and TRBJ2-7, with TRBD2 matching 9 bases. The germline V gene encodes CDR1 SGHDN and CDR2 FVKESK. The V gene end was trimmed by 0 bases and the J gene end by 3 bases; junction bases not matched to a gene: 6. The CDR3 consists of 16 residues. The CDR3 bases are TGTGCCAGCAGCCAAGATGGCAGCGGGAGGATCTACGAGCAGTACTTC. It encodes CASSQDGSGRIYEQYF.

V gene TRBV7-3 combines with J gene TRBJ2-2; D gene unclear. Germline values: CDR1 SGHTA, CDR2 FQGTGA. V was cut by 2 bases and J by 6 bases, with 4 bases left in between. The CDR3 runs 12 residues. Written as DNA, the CDR3 is TGTGCCAGCAGCTTATCGTCCGGGGAGCTGTTTTTT. It yields the protein CASSLSSGELFF.

As DNA, the CDR3 is TGTGCCAGCAGCACCCCGGGTGAGCAGTTCTTC. This gives the protein CASSTPGEQFF. The genes are TRBV6-5 and TRBJ2-1; D gene unclear. Trimming left V 6 bases short and J 9 bases short, with 9 bases between. The CDR3 extends over 11 amino acids. Germline V gene lookup returns CDR1 MNHEY and CDR2 SVGAGI.

This rearrangement joins TRBV5-1 to TRBJ1-1; D remains unclear. The germline V gene has CDR1 SGHRS and CDR2 YFSETQ. The CDR3 totals 13 residues. Trimming shortened V by 0 bases and J by 7 bases, and 10 bases separated the two germline ends. The chain's CDR3 is CASSLDGFYEAFF. CDR3 sequence (DNA): TGCGCCAGCAGCTTGGACGGGTTCTATGAAGCTTTCTTT.

CDR3 DNA sequence: TGTGCCTCATCTCAGGGGGCCCGCGAGCAGTACTTC. Translating it yields CASSQGAREQYF. The chain joins TRBV19 to TRBJ2-7; 8 bases map to TRBD1. The junction had 9 bases not matched to a gene; V was cut back by 11 bases and J by 6 bases. The CDR3 totals 12 residues. Germline CDR1 and CDR2: LNHDA and SQIVND (reference sequence). Supplemented by reference TRBV19 and TRBJ2-7, the full variable domain reads DGGITQSPKYLFRKEGQNVTLSCEQNLNHDAMYWYRQDPGQGLRLIYYSQIVNDFQKGDIAEGYSVSREKKESFPLTVTSAQKNPTAFYLCASSQGAREQYFGPGTRLTVT.